A single sample is the source of the 12 T cell receptor beta chains below, sequenced in a study of blood T cell repertoires in COVID-19. The data were produced by immunoSEQ multiplex PCR, yet TCRdb's version contains in-frame clones alone and is incomplete. Of fewer than 350,000 clones in the sample, approximately 86% were seen once. Sequencing used peripheral blood. The source is a young man with active or convalescent COVID-19.

The chain links TRBV4-1 to TRBJ1-1; possible D gene TRBD1, 5 bases. There are 14 residues in the CDR3. V was cut by 3 bases and J by 5 bases, with 13 bases left in between. The germline gives CDR1 MGHRA, CDR2 YSYEKL. Here the CDR3 reads CASSQNQGGTEAFF. DNA for the CDR3: TGCGCCAGCAGCCAGAACCAGGGAGGTACTGAAGCTTTCTTT.

The chain uses TRBV12-5 and TRBJ1-1, with D unresolved. Trimming took 7 bases from V and 1 from J, leaving 19 bases between them. Germline CDR1 reads LGHNT; CDR2 reads FRNRAP. This CDR3 comprises 16 residues. The CDR3, as DNA: TGTGCTAGTGATAACCTACCAGGAATTTCGAACACTGAAGCTTTCTTT. Residues: CASDNLPGISNTEAFF.

This chain uses TRBV19 with TRBJ2-1, with TRBD2 matching 16 bases. Germline CDR1 and CDR2: LNHDA and SQIVND (reference sequence). The CDR3 runs 16 residues. Trimming removed 3 bases from V and 8 bases from J; junction bases left unmatched: 4. CDR3 coding DNA: TGTGCCAGTAGTATGGGACTAGCGGGGGGGCCGTATGAGCAGTTCTTC. It is translated as CASSMGLAGGPYEQFF.

Comments on this clone: At the DNA level, this CDR3 is encoded by other sequences in the same sample as well. The chain joins TRBV2 to TRBJ2-6; D possibly corresponds to TRBD1 (6 bases). The V gene lost 5 bases and the J gene lost 4 bases, with 9 bases spanning the gap. The germline gives CDR1 SNHLY, CDR2 FYNNEI. The CDR3 is 14 residues long. This CDR3 reads CASSTGSGANVLTF. The CDR3 DNA follows: TGTGCCAGCAGTACAGGGTCCGGGGCCAACGTCCTGACTTTC.

CDR3 sequence (DNA): TGCGCCAGCAGCCAGGACCCAGGACAGGCATATGGCTACACCTTC. This translates into CASSQDPGQAYGYTF. The gene calls are TRBV4-3 and TRBJ1-2, with 7 bases fitting TRBD1. The trim removed 3 bases at V and 5 bases at J, leaving 9 bases unmatched. The germline V gene has CDR1 LGHNA and CDR2 YSLEER. CDR3 length: 15 residues.

V is TRBV7-9 and J is TRBJ2-1; TRBD2 matches 7 bases. This CDR3 comprises 15 residues. Germline CDR1 and CDR2: SEHNR and FQNEAQ (reference sequence). Trimming removed 4 bases from V and 5 bases from J; junction bases left unmatched: 8. CDR3 residues: CASSSSGSFDNEQFF. DNA of the CDR3: TGTGCCAGCAGCTCTAGCGGCAGCTTCGACAATGAGCAGTTCTTC. Full variable domain (missing parts from reference TRBV7-9 and TRBJ2-1): DTGVSQNPRHKITKRGQNVTFRCDPISEHNRLYWYRQTLGQGPEFLTYFQNEAQLEKSRLLSDRFSAERPKGSFSTLEIQRTEQGDSAMYLCASSSSGSFDNEQFFGPGTRLTVL.

The rearrangement links TRBV28 to TRBJ1-2; D is possibly TRBD1 (5 bases). CDR3 size: 14 residues. Germline V gene sequence: CDR1 MDHEN, CDR2 SYDVKM. V shed 6 bases and J shed 2 bases, with 13 bases lying between them. CDR3 region: CASSITGVNYGYTF. The CDR3 DNA reads TGTGCCAGCAGCATCACAGGAGTCAACTATGGCTACACCTTC.

The V call is TRBV13, the J call TRBJ2-2; perhaps TRBD1 as D (6 bases). The CDR3 covers 13 residues. The V gene lost 10 bases and the J gene lost 4 bases, with 13 bases spanning the gap. CDR1 is PRHDT, CDR2 FYEKMQ, per germline (reference sequence). The CDR3 loop reads CATRDKRTGELFF. In DNA form, the CDR3 reads TGTGCCACCAGGGACAAACGCACCGGGGAGCTGTTTTTT.

The V and J genes are TRBV7-9 and TRBJ1-1; D gene uncertain. The CDR3 has 13 amino acids. CDR1 is SEHNR, CDR2 FQNEAQ, per germline (reference sequence). V gave up 5 bases and J gave up 6 bases, with 13 bases separating them. CDR3 protein: CASSPSGEAEAFF. The CDR3 nucleotides read TGTGCCAGCAGCCCCTCTGGGGAGGCTGAAGCTTTCTTT.

The rearrangement links TRBV6-2 or TRBV6-3 to TRBJ2-3; D is perhaps TRBD2 (7 bases). The CDR3 loop spans 16 amino acids. Trimming took off 3 bases at V and 2 bases at J, with 15 bases between the two ends. From germline, CDR1 is MNHEY and CDR2 SVGEGT. The CDR3 DNA reads TGTGCCAGCAGTTATATTGCGGGGGCTAACACAGATACGCAGTATTTT. Translation: CASSYIAGANTDTQYF.

This chain joins TRBV2 and TRBJ2-3; 12 nucleotides match TRBD2. From germline, CDR1 is SNHLY and CDR2 FYNNEI. This CDR3 contains 17 residues. Unmatched junction bases numbered 13, after V lost 7 bases and J lost 5 bases. DNA for the CDR3: TGTGCCAGCACCCAAAGGTGGCTAGCGGGGGGGCAAGATACGCAGTATTTT. Encoded protein: CASTQRWLAGGQDTQYF.

This chain joins TRBV2 and TRBJ1-5, with TRBD1 as a possible D gene (6 bases). Trimming shortened V by 5 bases and J by 6 bases, and 11 bases separated the two germline ends. Germline CDR1 reads SNHLY; CDR2 reads FYNNEI. The CDR3 is made up of 13 amino acids. This CDR3 is CASSRQESQPQHF. CDR3 bases: TGTGCCAGCAGTAGACAGGAATCTCAGCCCCAGCATTTT.